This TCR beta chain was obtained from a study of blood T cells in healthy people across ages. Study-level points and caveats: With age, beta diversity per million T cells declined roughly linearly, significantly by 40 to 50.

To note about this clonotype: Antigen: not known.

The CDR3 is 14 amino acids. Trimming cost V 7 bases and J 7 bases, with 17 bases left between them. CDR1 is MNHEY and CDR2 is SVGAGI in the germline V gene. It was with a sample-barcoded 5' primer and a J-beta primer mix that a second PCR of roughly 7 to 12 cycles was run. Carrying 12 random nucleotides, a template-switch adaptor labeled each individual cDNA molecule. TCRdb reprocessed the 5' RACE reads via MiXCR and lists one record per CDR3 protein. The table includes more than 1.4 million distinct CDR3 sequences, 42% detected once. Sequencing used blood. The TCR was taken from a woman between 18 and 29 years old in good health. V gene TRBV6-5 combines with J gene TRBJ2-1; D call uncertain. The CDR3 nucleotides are TGTGCCAGCAAAAAGGACGTTACCGGGAATGAGCAGTTCTTC. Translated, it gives CASKKDVTGNEQFF.